This T cell receptor (beta chain) appears in the sequencing data of a study of blood T cells in healthy people across ages. The authors ran a second PCR of about 6 to 11 cycles using a sample-barcoded 5' primer and a J-beta primer mix. Sequencing recovered at least 3 million CDR3-containing paired-end reads from each sample. MiXCR, run by TCRdb on the 5' RACE reads, gives a single entry per CDR3 protein. This table holds some 800,000 distinct CDR3 sequences, approximately 25% found once. Healthy individuals of Caucasian origin from Russia, aged roughly 6 to 100, served as donors. Peripheral blood was drawn, approximately 9.7 milliliters per donor. In addition, the sample was reused for a study of T cells of mothers and their children.

This receptor was identified in a boy younger than 18 in good health. Sequenced sample: blood.

The CDR3 bases are TGTGCCAGCTCACCACCGGGGAGCTACTCTGGAAACACCATATATTTT. Translated: CASSPPGSYSGNTIYF. The chain has TRBV18 and TRBJ1-3; D gene ambiguous. CDR1 and CDR2 (germline): KGHSH, LQKENI. This CDR3 spans 16 amino acids. V was cut by 0 bases and J by 0 bases, with 9 bases left in between.